Each of the 10 T cell receptor beta chains below was sequenced from the same sample in a study of T-cell memory formation after mild COVID-19. Using its own MiXCR run on the 5' RACE reads, TCRdb lists one record per CDR3 protein. Of roughly 250,000 distinct CDR3 sequences in the sample, less than 20% were seen once. The sequenced material came from PBMCs or a T cell subset sorted from them (not recorded which). These receptors were obtained from a man between 18 and 35 years old who had mild COVID-19 (a few samples of this study predate the infection). Cell type and time point are not known.

The chain joins TRBV5-4 to TRBJ1-3, with a weak D call TRBD1 (6 bases). CDR3 length equals 16 residues. Germline V CDR1 and CDR2: SGHNT, YYREEE (reference sequence). Trimming cost V 4 bases and J 3 bases, with 17 bases left between them. In nucleotides, the CDR3 is TGTGCCAGCAGCGTAGCGCCGGGGGCGAATGGAAACACCATATATTTT. As protein: CASSVAPGANGNTIYF.

This clonotype was recorded at least ten times. This chain links TRBV19 with TRBJ2-3; 9 positions match TRBD2. The CDR3 has 15 residues. Germline V CDR1 and CDR2: LNHDA, SQIVND (reference sequence). Germline trimming cut 2 bases from V and 5 bases from J; bases unmatched to any gene: 5. The CDR3 bases are TGTGCCAGTAGTATAAGGCGGGGGGGCCTAGATACGCAGTATTTT. Translation gives CASSIRRGGLDTQYF. The whole variable domain, filled in from reference TRBV19 and TRBJ2-3, reads DGGITQSPKYLFRKEGQNVTLSCEQNLNHDAMYWYRQDPGQGLRLIYYSQIVNDFQKGDIAEGYSVSREKKESFPLTVTSAQKNPTAFYLCASSIRRGGLDTQYFGPGTRLTVL.

This clonotype was seen more than once but under ten times. This chain connects TRBV7-8 to TRBJ1-1; tentative D call: TRBD1 (5 bases). The germline V and J ends were trimmed by 4 bases and 0 bases, with 15 bases remaining between them. The CDR3 has 16 amino acids. Germline loops: CDR1 SGHVS, CDR2 FQNEAQ. CDR3 in amino acids: CASSYQRVTVNTEAFF. The CDR3 region has the DNA TGTGCCAGCAGCTATCAGAGAGTGACAGTGAACACTGAAGCTTTCTTT.

The table lists this clonotype with a few counts. The chain's CDR3 is CASSFGGSHTDTQYF. The DNA of the CDR3 is TGTGCCAGCAGCTTTGGGGGCAGCCACACAGATACGCAGTATTTT. The chain joins TRBV7-9 to TRBJ2-3; D perhaps matches TRBD1 (6 bases). There are 15 residues in the CDR3. The germline V gene encodes CDR1 SEHNR and CDR2 FQNEAQ (reference sequence). V dropped 3 bases and J dropped 2 bases, with 12 bases sitting between them.

This chain uses TRBV7-3 with TRBJ2-5; D gene unclear. Per the germline V gene, CDR1 is SGHTA and CDR2 is FQGTGA. Trimming pared 5 bases from V and 5 bases from J, leaving 12 bases between. This CDR3 region has 13 residues. CDR3 protein: CASSRDPRETQYF. CDR3 nucleotide sequence: TGTGCCAGCAGCCGCGACCCCCGGGAGACCCAGTACTTC. Full variable domain (missing parts from reference TRBV7-3 and TRBJ2-5): GAGVSQTPSNKVTEKGKYVELRCDPISGHTALYWYRQSLGQGPEFLIYFQGTGAADDSGLPNDRFFAVRPEGSVSTLKIQRTERGDSAVYLCASSRDPRETQYFGPGTRLLVL.

The gene calls are TRBV7-9 and TRBJ1-6; maybe TRBD1 (6 bases). Between the trimmed V and J ends, which lost 6 bases and 8 bases, there was a span of 14 bases. CDR1 and CDR2 (germline): SEHNR, FQNEAQ (reference sequence). The CDR3 contains 14 residues. In nucleotides, the CDR3 is TGTGCCAGCAGTGATACGGACAGATATTCACCCCTCCACTTT. Translating it yields CASSDTDRYSPLHF.

V gene TRBV12-3 or TRBV12-4 combines with J gene TRBJ1-3, with D maybe TRBD1 (5 bases). The ends were cut back, 10 bases at V and 0 bases at J, with 16 bases in the middle. CDR3 size: 15 residues. The CDR3 sequence: CATDMGRNSGNTIYF. Written as DNA, the CDR3 is TGTGCCACCGACATGGGACGCAACTCTGGAAACACCATATATTTT.

V usage is TRBV5-1 and J usage is TRBJ2-5, with 15 bases fitting TRBD2. The length of the CDR3 is 16 residues. CDR1 SGHRS and CDR2 YFSETQ come from the germline V gene. V lost 6 bases, J lost 4 bases, and 7 bases stayed unmatched. The CDR3 loop is CASTGLAGGPGETQYF. The CDR3 bases are TGCGCCAGCACGGGACTAGCGGGGGGTCCGGGAGAGACCCAGTACTTC.

CDR3 DNA sequence: TGCGCCAGCAGCCCAGAGCGGGGAGCAGATACGCAGTATTTT. Translated: CASSPERGADTQYF. The chain recombines TRBV5-1 with TRBJ2-3; 7 bases align to TRBD2. The CDR3 consists of 14 residues. V lost 4 bases to trimming and J lost 4 bases; unmatched junction nucleotides: 6. Germline CDR1 is SGHRS and CDR2 is YFSETQ.

The table lists this clonotype with many counts. CDR3 DNA: TGCGCCAGCAGCCCCCGAGGGGATCAGCCCCAGCATTTT. Protein: CASSPRGDQPQHF. The chain employs TRBV5-1 and TRBJ1-5, with a weak D call TRBD1 (5 bases). Germline V gene data show CDR1 as SGHRS and CDR2 as YFSETQ. V gave up 4 bases and J gave up 5 bases, with 10 bases separating them. The CDR3 is made up of 13 amino acids.